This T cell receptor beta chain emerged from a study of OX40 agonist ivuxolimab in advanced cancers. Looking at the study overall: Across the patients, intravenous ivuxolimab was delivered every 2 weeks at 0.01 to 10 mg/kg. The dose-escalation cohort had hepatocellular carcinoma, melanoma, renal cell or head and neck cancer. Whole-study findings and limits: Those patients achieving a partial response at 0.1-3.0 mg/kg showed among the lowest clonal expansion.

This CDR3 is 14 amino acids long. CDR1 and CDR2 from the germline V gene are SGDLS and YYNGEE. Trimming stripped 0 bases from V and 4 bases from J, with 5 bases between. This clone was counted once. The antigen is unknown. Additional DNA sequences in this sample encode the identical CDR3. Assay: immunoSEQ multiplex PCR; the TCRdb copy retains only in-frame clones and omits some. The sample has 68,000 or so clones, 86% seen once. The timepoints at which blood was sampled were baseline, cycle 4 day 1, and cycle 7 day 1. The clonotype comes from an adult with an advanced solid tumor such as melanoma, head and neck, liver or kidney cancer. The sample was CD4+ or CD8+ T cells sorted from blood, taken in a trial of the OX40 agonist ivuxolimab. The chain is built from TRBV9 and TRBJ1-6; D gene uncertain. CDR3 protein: CASSVGRYNSPLHF. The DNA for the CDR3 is TGTGCCAGCAGCGTAGGACGGTATAATTCACCCCTCCACTTT.